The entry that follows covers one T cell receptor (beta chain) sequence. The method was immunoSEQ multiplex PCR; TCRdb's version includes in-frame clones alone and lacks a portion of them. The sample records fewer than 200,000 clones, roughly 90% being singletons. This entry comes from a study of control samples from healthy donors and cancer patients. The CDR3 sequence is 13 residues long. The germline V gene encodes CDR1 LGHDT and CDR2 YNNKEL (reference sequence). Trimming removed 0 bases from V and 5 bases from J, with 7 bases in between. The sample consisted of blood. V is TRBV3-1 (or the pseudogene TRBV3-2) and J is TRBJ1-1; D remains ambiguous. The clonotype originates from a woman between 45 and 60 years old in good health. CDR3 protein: CASSQERRTEAFF. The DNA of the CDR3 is TGTGCCAGCAGCCAAGAAAGACGAACTGAAGCTTTCTTT.